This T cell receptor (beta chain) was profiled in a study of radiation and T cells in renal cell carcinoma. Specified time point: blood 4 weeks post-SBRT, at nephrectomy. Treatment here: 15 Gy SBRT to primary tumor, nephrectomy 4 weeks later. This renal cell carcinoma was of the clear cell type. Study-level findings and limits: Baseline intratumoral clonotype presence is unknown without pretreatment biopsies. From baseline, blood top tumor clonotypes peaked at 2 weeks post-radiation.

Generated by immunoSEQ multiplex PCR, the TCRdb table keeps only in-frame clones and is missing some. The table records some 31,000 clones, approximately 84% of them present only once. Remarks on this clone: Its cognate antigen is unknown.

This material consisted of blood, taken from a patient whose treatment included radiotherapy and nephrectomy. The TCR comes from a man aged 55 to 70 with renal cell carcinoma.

The CDR3, as DNA: TGCGCCAGCAGCCAAGGGGGCGGGAGGTTTGTCGGGGAGCTGTTTTTT. Its translation: CASSQGGGRFVGELFF. The V gene is TRBV4-1, the J gene TRBJ2-2; 8 bases are shared with TRBD2. V trimming: 1 base; J trimming: 7 bases; junction bases outside the gene matches: 8. This CDR3 has 16 amino acids. Germline V gene data show CDR1 as MGHRA and CDR2 as YSYEKL.